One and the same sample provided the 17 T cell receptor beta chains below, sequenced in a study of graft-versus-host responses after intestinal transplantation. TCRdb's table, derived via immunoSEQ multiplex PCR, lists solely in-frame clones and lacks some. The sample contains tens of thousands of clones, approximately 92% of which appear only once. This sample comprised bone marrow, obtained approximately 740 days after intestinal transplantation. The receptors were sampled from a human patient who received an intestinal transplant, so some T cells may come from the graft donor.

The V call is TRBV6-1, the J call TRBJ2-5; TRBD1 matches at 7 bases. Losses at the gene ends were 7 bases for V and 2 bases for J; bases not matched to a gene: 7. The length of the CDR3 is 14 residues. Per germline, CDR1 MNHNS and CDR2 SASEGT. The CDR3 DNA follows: TGTGCCAGCAAGAAAGGGACAGCACAAGAGACCCAGTACTTC. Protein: CASKKGTAQETQYF.

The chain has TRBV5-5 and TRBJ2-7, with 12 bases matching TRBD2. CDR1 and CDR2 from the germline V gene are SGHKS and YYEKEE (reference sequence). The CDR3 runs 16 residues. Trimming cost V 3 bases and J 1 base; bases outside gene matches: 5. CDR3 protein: CASSWTSGVSSYEQYF. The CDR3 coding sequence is TGTGCCAGCAGCTGGACTAGCGGGGTATCTTCCTACGAGCAGTACTTC.

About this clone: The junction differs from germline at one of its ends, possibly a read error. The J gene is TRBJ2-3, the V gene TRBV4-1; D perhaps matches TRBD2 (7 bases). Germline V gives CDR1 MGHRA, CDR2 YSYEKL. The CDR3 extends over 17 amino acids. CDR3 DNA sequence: TGCGCCAGCAGAAACCCAAGGCGGGGGCCAGGCACGGATACGCAGTATTTT. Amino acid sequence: CASRNPRRGPGTDTQYF.

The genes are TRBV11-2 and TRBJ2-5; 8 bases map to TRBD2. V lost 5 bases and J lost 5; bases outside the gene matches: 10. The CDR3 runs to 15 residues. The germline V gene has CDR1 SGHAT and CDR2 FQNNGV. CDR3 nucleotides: TGTGCCAGCAGCATATCTAGCGGGCTTGGGGAGACCCAGTACTTC. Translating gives CASSISSGLGETQYF.

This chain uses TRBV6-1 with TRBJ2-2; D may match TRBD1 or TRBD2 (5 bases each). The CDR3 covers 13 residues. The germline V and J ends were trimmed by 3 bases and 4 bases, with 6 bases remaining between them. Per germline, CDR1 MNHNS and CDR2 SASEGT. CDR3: CASSEGTTGELFF. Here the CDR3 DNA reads TGTGCCAGCAGTGAGGGGACCACCGGGGAGCTGTTTTTT.

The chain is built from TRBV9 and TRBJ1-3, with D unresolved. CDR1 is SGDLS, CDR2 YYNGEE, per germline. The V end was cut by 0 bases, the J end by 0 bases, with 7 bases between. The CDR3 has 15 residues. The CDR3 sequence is CASSVDSNSGNTIYF. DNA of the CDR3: TGTGCCAGCAGCGTAGACAGCAACTCTGGAAACACCATATATTTT.

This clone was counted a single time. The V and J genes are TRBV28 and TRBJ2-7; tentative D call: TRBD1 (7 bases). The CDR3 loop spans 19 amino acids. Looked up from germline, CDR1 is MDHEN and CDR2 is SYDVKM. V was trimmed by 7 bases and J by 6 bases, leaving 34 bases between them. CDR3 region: CASITGQPTRGPPEFEQYF. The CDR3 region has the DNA TGTGCCAGCATTACGGGACAGCCGACTCGGGGGCCGCCGGAGTTCGAGCAGTACTTC.

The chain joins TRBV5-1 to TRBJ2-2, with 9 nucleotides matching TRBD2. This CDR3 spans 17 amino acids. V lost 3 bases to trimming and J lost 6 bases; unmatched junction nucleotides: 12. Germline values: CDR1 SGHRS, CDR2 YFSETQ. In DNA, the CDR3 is TGCGCCAGCAGCTGGTGGTGGCCTAGCGGGGAGTCCGGGGAGCTGTTTTTT. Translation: CASSWWWPSGESGELFF.

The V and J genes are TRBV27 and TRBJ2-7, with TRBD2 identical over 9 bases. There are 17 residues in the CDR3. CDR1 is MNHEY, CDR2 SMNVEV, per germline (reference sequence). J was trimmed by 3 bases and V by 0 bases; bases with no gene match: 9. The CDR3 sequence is CASSLSKSLAGLYEQYF. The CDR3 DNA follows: TGTGCCAGCAGTTTATCGAAGTCGCTAGCGGGGCTCTACGAGCAGTACTTC.

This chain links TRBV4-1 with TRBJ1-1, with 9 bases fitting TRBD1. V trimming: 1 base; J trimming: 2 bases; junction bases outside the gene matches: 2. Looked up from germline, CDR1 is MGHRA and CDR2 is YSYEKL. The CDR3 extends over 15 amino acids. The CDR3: CASSQAGQGNTEAFF. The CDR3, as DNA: TGCGCCAGCAGCCAAGCGGGACAGGGAAACACTGAAGCTTTCTTT.

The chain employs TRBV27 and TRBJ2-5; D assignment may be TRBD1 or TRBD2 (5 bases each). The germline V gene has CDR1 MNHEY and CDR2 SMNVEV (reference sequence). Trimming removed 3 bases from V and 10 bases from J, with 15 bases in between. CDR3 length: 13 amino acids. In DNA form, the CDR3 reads TGTGCCAGCAGTTTCGCAGGGACCGGTGGCCAGTACTTC. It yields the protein CASSFAGTGGQYF.

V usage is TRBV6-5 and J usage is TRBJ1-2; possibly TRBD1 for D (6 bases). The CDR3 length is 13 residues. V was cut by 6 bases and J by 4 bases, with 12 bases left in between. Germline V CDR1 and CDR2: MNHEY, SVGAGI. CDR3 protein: CASREGGTYGYTF. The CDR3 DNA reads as TGTGCCAGCAGAGAGGGGGGGACCTATGGCTACACCTTC.

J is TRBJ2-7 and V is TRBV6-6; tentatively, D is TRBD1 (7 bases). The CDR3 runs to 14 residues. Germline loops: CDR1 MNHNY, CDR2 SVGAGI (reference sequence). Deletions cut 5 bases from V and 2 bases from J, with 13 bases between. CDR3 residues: CASSRQGGPYEQYF. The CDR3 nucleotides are TGTGCCAGCAGTCGACAGGGAGGCCCCTACGAGCAGTACTTC.

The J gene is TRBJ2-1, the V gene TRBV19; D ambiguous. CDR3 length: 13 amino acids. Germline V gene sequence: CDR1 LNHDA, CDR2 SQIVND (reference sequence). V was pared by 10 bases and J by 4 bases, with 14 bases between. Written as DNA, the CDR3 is TGTGCCACTGCGGCTGGGAATTACAATGAGCAGTTCTTC. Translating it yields CATAAGNYNEQFF.

The CDR3 DNA reads TGTGCCAGCAGTTACTCAGGCAGGAATGAAGCTTTCTTT. It specifies CASSYSGRNEAFF. The chain recombines TRBV6-5 with TRBJ1-1; D uncertain. In germline, CDR1 is MNHEY, CDR2 SVGAGI. The ends were cut back, 0 bases at V and 7 bases at J, with 9 bases in the middle. This CDR3 comprises 13 residues.

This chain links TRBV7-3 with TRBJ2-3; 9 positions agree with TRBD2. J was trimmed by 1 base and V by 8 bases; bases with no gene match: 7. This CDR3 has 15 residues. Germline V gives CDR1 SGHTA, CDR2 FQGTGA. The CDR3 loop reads CASSRTSVGTDTQYF. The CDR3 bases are TGTGCCAGCTCGCGGACTAGCGTCGGCACAGATACGCAGTATTTT.

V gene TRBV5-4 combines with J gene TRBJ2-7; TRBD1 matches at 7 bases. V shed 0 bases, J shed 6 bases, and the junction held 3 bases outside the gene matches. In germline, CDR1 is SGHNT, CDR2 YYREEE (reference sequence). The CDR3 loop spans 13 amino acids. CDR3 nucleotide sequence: TGTGCCAGCAGCTTGGAGTCAGGGGGCGAGCAGTACTTC. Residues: CASSLESGGEQYF.